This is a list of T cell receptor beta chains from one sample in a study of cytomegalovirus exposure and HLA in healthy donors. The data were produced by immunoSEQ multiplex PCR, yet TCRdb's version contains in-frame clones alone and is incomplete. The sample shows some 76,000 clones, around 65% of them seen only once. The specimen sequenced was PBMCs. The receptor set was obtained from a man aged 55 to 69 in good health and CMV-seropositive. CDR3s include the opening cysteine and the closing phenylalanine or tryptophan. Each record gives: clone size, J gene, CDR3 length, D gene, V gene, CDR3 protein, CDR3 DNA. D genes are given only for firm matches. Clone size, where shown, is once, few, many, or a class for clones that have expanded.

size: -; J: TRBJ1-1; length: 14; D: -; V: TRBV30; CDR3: CAWTSGLSNTEAFF; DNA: TGTGCCTGGACTTCGGGACTCTCGAACACTGAAGCTTTCTTT
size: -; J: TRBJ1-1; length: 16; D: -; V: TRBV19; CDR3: CASMGGTRRLNTEAFF; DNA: TGTGCCAGTATGGGGGGGACACGTCGTCTGAACACTGAAGCTTTCTTT
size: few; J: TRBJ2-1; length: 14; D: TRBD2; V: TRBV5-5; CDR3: CASSLSGGDNEQFF; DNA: TGTGCCAGCAGCTTAAGCGGGGGGGACAATGAGCAGTTCTTC
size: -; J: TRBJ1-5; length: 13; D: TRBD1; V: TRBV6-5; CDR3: CASKDRGRQPQHF; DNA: TGTGCCAGCAAAGACAGGGGCAGGCAGCCCCAGCATTTT
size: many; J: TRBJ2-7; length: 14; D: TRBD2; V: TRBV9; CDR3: CASSPGTRTGEQYF; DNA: TGTGCCAGCAGCCCCGGGACTAGAACGGGCGAGCAGTACTTC
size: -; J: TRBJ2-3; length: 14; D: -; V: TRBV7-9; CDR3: CASLRGGSTDTQYF; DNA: TGTGCCAGCCTACGCGGTGGGTCCACAGATACGCAGTATTTT
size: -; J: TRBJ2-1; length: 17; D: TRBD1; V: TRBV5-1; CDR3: CASSLASKGAWDNEQFF; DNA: TGCGCCAGCAGCTTGGCCAGCAAGGGGGCATGGGACAATGAGCAGTTCTTC
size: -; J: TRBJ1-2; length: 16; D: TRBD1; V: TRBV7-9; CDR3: CSSTISGGQGNYGYTF; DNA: TGTTCCAGCACCATATCCGGGGGACAGGGTAACTATGGCTACACCTTC
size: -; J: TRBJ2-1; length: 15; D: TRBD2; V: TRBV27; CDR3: CASSLLAGVYNEQFF; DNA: TGTGCCAGCAGTTTACTAGCGGGAGTGTACAATGAGCAGTTCTTC
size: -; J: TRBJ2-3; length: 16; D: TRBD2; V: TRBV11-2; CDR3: CASSSFSGGATDTQYF; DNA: TGTGCCAGCAGCTCCTTTAGCGGGGGGGCTACAGATACGCAGTATTTT
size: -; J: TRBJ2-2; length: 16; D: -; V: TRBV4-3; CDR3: CASSQDGTGQPGELFF; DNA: TGCGCCAGCAGCCAAGATGGTACAGGACAACCCGGGGAGCTGTTTTTT
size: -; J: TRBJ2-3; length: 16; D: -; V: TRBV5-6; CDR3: CASSSWAVSRTDTQYF; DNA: TGTGCCAGCAGTTCCTGGGCCGTAAGTCGCACAGATACGCAGTATTTT
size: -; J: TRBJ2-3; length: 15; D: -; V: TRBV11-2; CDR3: CASSLARVQSDTQYF; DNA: TGTGCCAGCAGCTTAGCCAGGGTTCAATCAGATACGCAGTATTTT
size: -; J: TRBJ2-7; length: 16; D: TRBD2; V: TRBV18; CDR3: CASSPREGPTPYEQYF; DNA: TGTGCCAGCTCACCGAGGGAGGGCCCCACTCCCTACGAGCAGTACTTC
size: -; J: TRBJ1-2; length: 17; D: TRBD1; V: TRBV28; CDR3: CASSSTILRQGPYGYTF; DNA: TGTGCCAGCAGTTCAACGATCCTCAGACAGGGTCCCTATGGCTACACCTTC
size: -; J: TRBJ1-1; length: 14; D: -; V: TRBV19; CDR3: CASRQGVGVAEAFF; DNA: TGTGCCAGTAGACAAGGGGTTGGGGTGGCTGAAGCTTTCTTT
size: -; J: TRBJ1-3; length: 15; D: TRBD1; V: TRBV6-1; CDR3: CASVGPTGYEHTIYF; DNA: TGTGCCAGCGTTGGCCCGACAGGGTATGAACACACCATATATTTT
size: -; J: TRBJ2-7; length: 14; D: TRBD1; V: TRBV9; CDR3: CASSARDSSYEQYF; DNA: TGTGCCAGCAGCGCCAGGGACAGTTCCTACGAGCAGTACTTC
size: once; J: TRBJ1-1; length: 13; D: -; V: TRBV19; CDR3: CASTLQGGTEAFF; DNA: TGTGCCAGTACCCTCCAGGGAGGCACTGAAGCTTTCTTT
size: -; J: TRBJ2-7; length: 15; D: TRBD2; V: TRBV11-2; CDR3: CASRSLREGEYEQYF; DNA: TGTGCCAGCAGGAGTTTACGGGAGGGAGAATACGAGCAGTACTTC
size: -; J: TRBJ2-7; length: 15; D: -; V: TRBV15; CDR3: CATSRGAGMTYEQYF; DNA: TGTGCCACCAGCAGAGGAGCAGGGATGACCTACGAGCAGTACTTC
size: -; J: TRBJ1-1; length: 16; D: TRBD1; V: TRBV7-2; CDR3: CASSLATGGVNTEAFF; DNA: TGTGCCAGCAGCTTAGCGACAGGGGGCGTGAACACTGAAGCTTTCTTT
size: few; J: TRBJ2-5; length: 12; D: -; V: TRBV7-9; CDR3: CASSFDREAQYF; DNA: TGTGCCAGCAGCTTCGACAGGGAGGCCCAGTACTTC
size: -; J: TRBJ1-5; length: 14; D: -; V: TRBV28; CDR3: CASSHGQYPPPQHF; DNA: TGTGCCAGCAGTCACGGACAGTATCCCCCGCCCCAGCATTTT
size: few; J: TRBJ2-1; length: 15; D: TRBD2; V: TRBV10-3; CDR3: CAIGGAGGSYNEQFF; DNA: TGTGCCATCGGGGGGGCGGGGGGCTCCTACAATGAGCAGTTCTTC
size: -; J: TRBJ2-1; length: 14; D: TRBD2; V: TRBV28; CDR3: CASATGGSYNEQFF; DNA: TGTGCCAGCGCCACGGGAGGTTCCTACAATGAGCAGTTCTTC
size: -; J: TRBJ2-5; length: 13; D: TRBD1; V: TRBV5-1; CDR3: CASSRRQGETQYF; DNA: TGCGCCAGCAGCAGGAGACAGGGAGAGACCCAGTACTTC
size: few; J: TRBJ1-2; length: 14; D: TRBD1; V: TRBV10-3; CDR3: CAIKETGINYGYTF; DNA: TGTGCCATCAAAGAGACAGGGATTAACTATGGCTACACCTTC
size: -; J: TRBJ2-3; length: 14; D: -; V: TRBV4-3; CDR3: CASSQGIVTDTQYF; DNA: TGCGCCAGCAGCCAAGGAATAGTTACAGATACGCAGTATTTT
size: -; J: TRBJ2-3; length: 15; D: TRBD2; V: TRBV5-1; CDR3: CASSSSGGFTDTQYF; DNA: TGCGCCAGCAGTTCTAGCGGGGGGTTCACAGATACGCAGTATTTT
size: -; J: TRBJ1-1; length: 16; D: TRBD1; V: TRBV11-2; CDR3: CASRDTGVGEGTEAFF; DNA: TGTGCCAGCAGAGATACAGGGGTGGGTGAGGGGACTGAAGCTTTCTTT
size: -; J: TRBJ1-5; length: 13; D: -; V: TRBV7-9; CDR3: CASSLSSGQPQHF; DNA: TGTGCCAGCAGCTTAAGCAGCGGTCAGCCCCAGCATTTT
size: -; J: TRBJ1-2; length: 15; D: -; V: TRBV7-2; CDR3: CASSRGRRTSYGYTF; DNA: TGTGCCAGCAGCAGGGGCCGTAGAACCTCTTATGGCTACACCTTC
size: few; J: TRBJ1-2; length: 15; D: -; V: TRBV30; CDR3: CAWVDRVGVSYGYTF; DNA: TGTGCCTGGGTCGATAGGGTGGGAGTCTCTTATGGCTACACCTTC
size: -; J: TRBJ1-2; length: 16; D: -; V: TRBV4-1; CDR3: CASSQSPTGANYGYTF; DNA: TGCGCCAGCAGCCAGTCCCCGACCGGAGCTAACTATGGCTACACCTTC
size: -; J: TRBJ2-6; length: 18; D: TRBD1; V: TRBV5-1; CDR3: CASSLGQVLSSGANVLTF; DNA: TGCGCCAGCAGCTTAGGACAGGTTCTCAGCTCTGGGGCCAACGTCCTGACTTTC
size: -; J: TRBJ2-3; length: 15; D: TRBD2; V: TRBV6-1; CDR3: CASRQLAGVTDTQYF; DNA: TGTGCCAGCAGGCAACTAGCGGGGGTCACAGATACGCAGTATTTT
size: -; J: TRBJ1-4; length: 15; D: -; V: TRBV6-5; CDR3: CASSFGDRLNEKLFF; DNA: TGTGCCAGCAGTTTTGGTGACAGGCTTAATGAAAAACTGTTTTTT
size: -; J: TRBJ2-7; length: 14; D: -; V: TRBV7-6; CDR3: CASSFGGAPYEQYF; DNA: TGTGCCAGCAGCTTTGGGGGGGCGCCCTACGAGCAGTACTTC
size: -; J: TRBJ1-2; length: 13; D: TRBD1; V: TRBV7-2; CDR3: CASSFGQGTGYTF; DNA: TGTGCCAGCAGCTTCGGACAGGGTACGGGCTACACCTTC
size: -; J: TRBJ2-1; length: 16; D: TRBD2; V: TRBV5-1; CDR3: CASSTDSGNPSNEQFF; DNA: TGCGCCAGCAGCACAGATAGCGGGAATCCATCCAATGAGCAGTTCTTC